These 21 T cell receptor beta chains originate from one sample sequenced in a study of blood T cell repertoires in COVID-19 (TCRdb year 2020). Library preparation was by the immunoSEQ multiplex PCR assay. TCRdb took this table from immuneACCESS and kept in-frame rearrangements with V and J called. Such tables lack part of the clones; where checked against another copy, unresolved V genes explain under half of the gap, and the rest is unexplained. This sample comprises some 99,000 clones, roughly 80% of them detected only once. The ten largest make up approximately 18% of the sample. Sequenced material: peripheral blood. Receptors originate from a woman aged 60 to 75 with acute or convalescent COVID-19.

This rearrangement joins TRBV27 to TRBJ1-1; D may be TRBD1 (6 bases). This CDR3 spans 15 amino acids. Germline loops: CDR1 MNHEY, CDR2 SMNVEV (reference sequence). Trimming removed 7 bases at V and 0 bases at J, with 15 bases between. The CDR3 loop reads CASTRLGGVNTEAFF. Written as DNA, the CDR3 is TGTGCCAGCACCAGATTAGGGGGTGTGAACACTGAAGCTTTCTTT.

This chain connects TRBV11-2 to TRBJ2-7, with 8 bases aligning to TRBD1. The CDR3 sequence is 14 residues long. V dropped 6 bases and J dropped 0; count of bases not matched to a gene: 4. Germline V gene lookup returns CDR1 SGHAT and CDR2 FQNNGV. Here the CDR3 reads CASRGQVPSYEQYF. CDR3 coding DNA: TGTGCCAGCAGGGGACAGGTCCCCTCCTACGAGCAGTACTTC.

This clone has only one observation. CDR3 amino acids: CASSQEPGRGTGELFF. As DNA, the CDR3 is TGCGCCAGCAGCCAAGAACCTGGGAGGGGCACCGGGGAGCTGTTTTTT. The gene calls are TRBV4-3 and TRBJ2-2; 7 nucleotides align to TRBD2. There are 16 residues in the CDR3. The germline V gene has CDR1 LGHNA and CDR2 YSLEER. The J segment lost 4 bases and the V segment lost 0 bases, leaving 5 bases of the junction unmatched.

This clone was detected once. The chain carries TRBV6-5 and TRBJ1-1; 7 bases are shared with TRBD1. The length of the CDR3 is 15 residues. Germline loops: CDR1 MNHEY, CDR2 SVGAGI. V lost 6 bases to trimming and J lost 1 base; unmatched junction nucleotides: 8. The CDR3 loop reads CASSGQGGSNTEAFF. CDR3 sequence (DNA): TGTGCCAGCAGCGGGCAGGGGGGTTCGAACACTGAAGCTTTCTTT.

This chain joins TRBV5-5 and TRBJ2-1; D remains unclear. CDR3 length: 16 amino acids. Trimming took off 6 bases at V and 0 bases at J, with 16 bases between the two ends. Looked up from germline, CDR1 is SGHKS and CDR2 is YYEKEE (reference sequence). In DNA form, the CDR3 reads TGTGCCAGCACCCCGCCAACTAAGAGCTCCTACAATGAGCAGTTCTTC. Its protein product is CASTPPTKSSYNEQFF.

The gene calls are TRBV12-3 or TRBV12-4 and TRBJ2-5; tentative D call: TRBD2 (6 bases). This CDR3 has 13 residues. Trimming stripped 4 bases from V and 2 bases from J, with 8 bases between. The CDR3 sequence: CASSWTTQETQYF. The DNA for the CDR3 is TGTGCCAGCAGTTGGACTACTCAAGAGACCCAGTACTTC.

The chain employs TRBV5-1 and TRBJ2-7; TRBD1 matches 9 bases. This CDR3 contains 16 residues. V was clipped by 0 bases and J by 4 bases; unmatched bases: 8. From germline, CDR1 is SGHRS and CDR2 YFSETQ. The CDR3 protein is CASSLGRQGGFYEQYF. CDR3 nucleotide sequence: TGCGCCAGCAGCTTGGGCCGACAGGGGGGATTTTACGAGCAGTACTTC. Full variable domain (outside the CDR3, taken from reference TRBV5-1 and TRBJ2-7): KAGVTQTPRYLIKTRGQQVTLSCSPISGHRSVSWYQQTPGQGLQFLFEYFSETQRNKGNFPGRFSGRQFSNSRSEMNVSTLELGDSALYLCASSLGRQGGFYEQYFGPGTRLTVT.

The chain is built from TRBV6-1 and TRBJ2-7; 8 bases align to TRBD2. Trimming at V came to 1 base and at J to 2 bases, leaving 4 bases not matched to a gene. Germline V gives CDR1 MNHNS, CDR2 SASEGT. The CDR3 has 15 amino acids. The CDR3 protein is CASSEELAGPYEQYF. The CDR3, as DNA: TGTGCCAGCAGTGAAGAGCTAGCGGGCCCCTACGAGCAGTACTTC.

This chain joins TRBV28 and TRBJ1-1; D unclear. The CDR3 spans 15 residues. CDR1 is MDHEN and CDR2 is SYDVKM in the germline V gene. Trimming took 2 bases from V and 1 from J, leaving 11 bases between them. For the CDR3, the DNA is TGTGCCAGCAGTTTACCCCTTGGGCAGAACACTGAAGCTTTCTTT. As protein: CASSLPLGQNTEAFF.

The chain joins TRBV5-1 to TRBJ2-1; TRBD2 agrees at 7 bases. The trim removed 3 bases at V and 1 base at J, leaving 4 bases unmatched. Germline lookup yields CDR1 SGHRS and CDR2 YFSETQ. The CDR3 contains 15 residues. CDR3 in amino acids: CASSSVGGSYNEQFF. In DNA form, the CDR3 reads TGCGCCAGCAGCTCCGTGGGGGGGTCCTACAATGAGCAGTTCTTC.

The chain is built from TRBV5-6 and TRBJ1-1, with a possible D match to TRBD1 (6 bases). Trimming left V 4 bases short and J 11 bases short, with 18 bases between. The CDR3 runs 13 residues. From germline, CDR1 is SGHDT and CDR2 YYEEEE. The CDR3 nucleotides are TGTGCCAGCAGCCTCGGGACAAGCCTCAGGGCTTTCTTT. Protein sequence: CASSLGTSLRAFF.

The chain couples TRBV5-1 to TRBJ1-2; D is unresolved. The germline V gene encodes CDR1 SGHRS and CDR2 YFSETQ. The V and J ends lost 1 base and 4 bases respectively, with 14 bases between them. The CDR3 is 15 residues long. CDR3 protein: CASSLSLGSTYGYTF. CDR3 coding DNA: TGCGCCAGCAGCTTGTCCTTGGGCAGTACCTATGGCTACACCTTC. Drawing the rest from reference TRBV5-1 and TRBJ1-2, the complete variable domain is KAGVTQTPRYLIKTRGQQVTLSCSPISGHRSVSWYQQTPGQGLQFLFEYFSETQRNKGNFPGRFSGRQFSNSRSEMNVSTLELGDSALYLCASSLSLGSTYGYTFGSGTRLTVV.

The chain has TRBV5-4 and TRBJ2-7, with a tentative D call TRBD2 (6 bases). CDR1 and CDR2 from the germline V gene are SGHNT and YYREEE (reference sequence). This CDR3 is 16 amino acids long. V shed 3 bases and J shed 6 bases, with 22 bases lying between them. The CDR3 protein is CASSSLSAGRQGEQYF. CDR3 nucleotides: TGTGCCAGCAGCTCCCTGAGCGCGGGGCGGCAGGGCGAGCAGTACTTC.

The chain couples TRBV29-1 to TRBJ1-1; TRBD1 is a possible D gene (5 bases). CDR1 is SQVTM and CDR2 is ANQGSEA in the germline V gene. Trimming removed 7 bases from V and 0 bases from J, with 9 bases in between. This CDR3 region has 12 residues. The CDR3 region has the DNA TGCAGCGGCCGACAGATGAACACTGAAGCTTTCTTT. Translated: CSGRQMNTEAFF. The full variable domain, with the rest looked up from reference TRBV29-1 and TRBJ1-1, is SAVISQKPSRDICQRGTSLTIQCQVDSQVTMMFWYRQQPGQSLTLIATANQGSEATYESGFVIDKFPISRPNLTFSTLTVSNMSPEDSSIYLCSGRQMNTEAFFGQGTRLTVV.

This rearrangement joins TRBV7-8 to TRBJ2-2; 7 nucleotides match TRBD1. The CDR3 covers 18 residues. Trimming at V came to 1 base and at J to 5 bases, leaving 13 bases not matched to a gene. CDR1 is SGHVS, CDR2 FQNEAQ, per germline. The CDR3 coding sequence is TGTGCCAGCAGCTTAGGAATAAGGGCAGGGGGTCGTACCGGGGAGCTGTTTTTT. Translation: CASSLGIRAGGRTGELFF.

The chain employs TRBV2 and TRBJ1-5, with D tentatively TRBD1 (5 bases). This CDR3 is built from 14 residues. V was pared by 3 bases and J by 2 bases, with 8 bases between. The germline V gene has CDR1 SNHLY and CDR2 FYNNEI. This CDR3 is CASSESRGNQPQHF. The CDR3 nucleotides are TGTGCCAGCAGTGAGTCCAGGGGCAATCAGCCCCAGCATTTT.

The chain employs TRBV5-1 and TRBJ2-4; a weak D match, TRBD1 (6 bases). CDR3 length equals 14 residues. The germline gives CDR1 SGHRS, CDR2 YFSETQ. Between the trimmed V and J ends, which lost 6 bases and 8 bases, there was a span of 18 bases. The CDR3 loop reads CASKQGTSRDIQYF. Written as DNA, the CDR3 is TGCGCCAGCAAACAGGGAACCTCCAGGGACATTCAGTACTTC.

The rearrangement joins TRBV5-1 to TRBJ1-1; TRBD1 aligns across 7 bases. Germline-derived CDR1 and CDR2 are SGHRS and YFSETQ. This CDR3 is built from 14 residues. The V segment lost 3 bases and the J segment 5 bases; nucleotides outside the gene matches: 7. Here the CDR3 DNA reads TGCGCCAGCAGCTGGGGGGACAGCTCTACTGAAGCTTTCTTT. Its translation: CASSWGDSSTEAFF.

V is TRBV29-1 and J is TRBJ2-5; D is unclear. Between the trimmed V and J ends, which lost 6 bases and 6 bases, there was a span of 8 bases. The CDR3 has 10 residues. CDR1 is SQVTM, CDR2 ANQGSEA, per germline. CDR3 bases: TGCAGCGTCCTGAAGCAGACCCAGTACTTC. Translation: CSVLKQTQYF.

This clone came up a few times. The genes are TRBV19 and TRBJ1-4, with TRBD1 identical over 7 bases. The V segment lost 2 bases and the J segment 6 bases; nucleotides outside the gene matches: 9. This CDR3 spans 16 amino acids. Germline V gene sequence: CDR1 LNHDA, CDR2 SQIVND (reference sequence). The DNA of the CDR3 is TGTGCCAGTAGTATAAGGAGACAGGGCGGCGATGAAAAACTGTTTTTT. Translated, it gives CASSIRRQGGDEKLFF.

This sequence joins TRBV4-1 and TRBJ2-5; unclear D gene. Deletions cut 0 bases from V and 2 bases from J, with 13 bases between. The length of the CDR3 is 16 residues. Germline assignment: CDR1 MGHRA and CDR2 YSYEKL. The CDR3 reads CASSQDPVRLQETQYF. The CDR3 DNA follows: TGCGCCAGCAGCCAAGATCCGGTGAGGCTTCAAGAGACCCAGTACTTC.